The T cell receptor (beta chain) under discussion was sequenced for a study of CD4 T cells in relation to SARS-CoV-2 and coronaviruses. For the study at large: TCR beta CDR3s were sequenced after roughly nine-day antigen culture of PBMCs.

CDR3 length: 13 residues. The trim removed 2 bases at V and 6 bases at J, leaving 3 bases unmatched. The germline CDR1 and CDR2 sequences are GTSNPN and SVGIG (reference sequence). This clone occurred a few times. Its antigen is not known. Here immunoSEQ multiplex PCR was the method, and the copy in TCRdb shows in-frame clones only, minus some. The data hold about 20,000 clones, with 60% to 80% observed a single time. General study results and limits: SARS-CoV-2-driven expansion was significantly weaker in crossreactive than monoreactive clones.

Before the COVID-19 pandemic, during about 2010-2018, CD4+ T cells were taken from unexposed donors. Isolation of CD4+ T cells took place after 10 days in culture. Cells permitting, SARS-CoV-2 S/N and four cold-coronavirus spikes were tested on unexposed-donor CD4+ T cells. PBMCs were plated at some 2 million per well in IL-2-containing medium. The sequence came from a human donor in good health. The chain couples TRBV30 to TRBJ1-5, with 8 bases lining up with TRBD1. Sequenced sample: CD4+ T cells from PBMCs, cultured in vitro. CDR3 loop: CAWSRGQGQPQHF. The CDR3 coding sequence is TGTGCCTGGAGTAGAGGACAGGGTCAGCCCCAGCATTTT. The variable domain in full, completed from reference TRBV30 and TRBJ1-5, reads SQTIHQWPATLVQPVGSPLSLECTVEGTSNPNLYWYRQAAGRGLQLLFYSVGIGQISSEVPQNLSASRPQDRQFILSSKKLLLSDSGFYLCAWSRGQGQPQHFGDGTRLSIL.